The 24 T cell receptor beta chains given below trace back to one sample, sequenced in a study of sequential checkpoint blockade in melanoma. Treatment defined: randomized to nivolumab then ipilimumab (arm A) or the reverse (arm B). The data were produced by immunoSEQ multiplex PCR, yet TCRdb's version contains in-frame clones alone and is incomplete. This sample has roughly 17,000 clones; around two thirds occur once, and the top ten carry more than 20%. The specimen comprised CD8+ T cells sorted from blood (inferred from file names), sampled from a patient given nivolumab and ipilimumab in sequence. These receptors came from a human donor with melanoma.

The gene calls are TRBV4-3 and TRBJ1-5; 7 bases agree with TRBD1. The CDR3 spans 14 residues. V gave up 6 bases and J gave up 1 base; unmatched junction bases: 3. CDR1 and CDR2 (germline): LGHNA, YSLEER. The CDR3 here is CASSHRGSNQPQHF. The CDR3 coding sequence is TGCGCCAGCAGTCACAGGGGAAGCAATCAGCCCCAGCATTTT.

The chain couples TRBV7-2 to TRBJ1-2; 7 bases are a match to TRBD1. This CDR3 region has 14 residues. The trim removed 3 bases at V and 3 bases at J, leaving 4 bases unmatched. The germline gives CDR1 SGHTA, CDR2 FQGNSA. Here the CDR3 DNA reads TGTGCCAGCAGCTTTACGCAGGGGGACTATGGCTACACCTTC. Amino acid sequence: CASSFTQGDYGYTF.

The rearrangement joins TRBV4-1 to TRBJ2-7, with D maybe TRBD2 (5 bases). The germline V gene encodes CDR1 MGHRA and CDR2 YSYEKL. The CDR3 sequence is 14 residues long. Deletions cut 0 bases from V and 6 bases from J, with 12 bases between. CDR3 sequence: CASSQEWTWPEQYF. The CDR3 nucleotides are TGCGCCAGCAGCCAAGAATGGACTTGGCCCGAGCAGTACTTC.

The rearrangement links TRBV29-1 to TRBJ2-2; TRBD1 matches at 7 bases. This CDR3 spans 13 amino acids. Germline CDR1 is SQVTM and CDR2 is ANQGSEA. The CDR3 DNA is TGCGCCCAAGGGACAGCTGACACCGGGGAGCTGTTTTTT. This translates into CAQGTADTGELFF.

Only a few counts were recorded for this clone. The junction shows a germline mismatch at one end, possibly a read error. DNA of the CDR3: TGTGCCAGCAACTTGTGGGGGGGGCCGGACTATGGCTACACCTTC. Protein sequence: CASNLWGGPDYGYTF. The rearrangement links TRBV5-4 to TRBJ1-2; a weak D match, TRBD1 (6 bases). This CDR3 spans 15 amino acids. The germline V gene has CDR1 SGHNT and CDR2 YYREEE (reference sequence).

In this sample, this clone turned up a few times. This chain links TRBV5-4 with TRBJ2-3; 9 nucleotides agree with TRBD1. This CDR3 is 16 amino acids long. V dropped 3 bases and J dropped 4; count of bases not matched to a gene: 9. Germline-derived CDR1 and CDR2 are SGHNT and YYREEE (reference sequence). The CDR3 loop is CASSSEGDREADTQYF. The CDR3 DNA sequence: TGTGCCAGCAGCTCGGAGGGGGACAGGGAGGCAGATACGCAGTATTTT.

In nucleotides, the CDR3 is TGTGCCGGCCGGGGGTACAATGAGCAGTTCTTC. Translating it yields CAGRGYNEQFF. V and J are TRBV2 and TRBJ2-1, with D possibly matching TRBD2 (6 bases). V dropped 11 bases and J dropped 4 bases, with 9 bases sitting between them. CDR1 is SNHLY, CDR2 FYNNEI, per germline. The CDR3 is made up of 11 amino acids.

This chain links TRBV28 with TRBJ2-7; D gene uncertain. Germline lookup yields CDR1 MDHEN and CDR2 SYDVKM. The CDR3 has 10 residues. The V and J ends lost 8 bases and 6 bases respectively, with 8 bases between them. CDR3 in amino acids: CASYSGEQYF. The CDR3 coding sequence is TGTGCCAGCTATAGTGGCGAGCAGTACTTC.

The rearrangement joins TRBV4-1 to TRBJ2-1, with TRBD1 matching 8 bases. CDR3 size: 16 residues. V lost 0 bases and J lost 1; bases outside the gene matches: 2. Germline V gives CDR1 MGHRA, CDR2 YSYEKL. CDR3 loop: CASSQEDRGSYNEQFF. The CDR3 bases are TGCGCCAGCAGCCAAGAAGACAGGGGATCCTACAATGAGCAGTTCTTC.

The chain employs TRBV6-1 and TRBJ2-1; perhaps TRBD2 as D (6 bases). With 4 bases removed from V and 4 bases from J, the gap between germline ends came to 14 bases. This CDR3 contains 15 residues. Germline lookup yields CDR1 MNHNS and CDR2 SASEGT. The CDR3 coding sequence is TGTGCCAGCAGTGTTGGGCTAGCGCGTTACAATGAGCAGTTCTTC. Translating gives CASSVGLARYNEQFF.

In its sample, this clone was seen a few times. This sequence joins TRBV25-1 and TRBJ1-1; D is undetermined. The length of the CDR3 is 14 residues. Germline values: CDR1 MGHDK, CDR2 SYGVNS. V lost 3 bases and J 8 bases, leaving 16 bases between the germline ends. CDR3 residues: CASSDAYGSKEAFF. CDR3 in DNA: TGTGCCAGCAGTGACGCCTACGGGTCCAAAGAAGCTTTCTTT.

Written as DNA, the CDR3 is TGTGCCAGCGGACCGACTAGCGGGGGTCGGGAGACCCAGTACTTC. This gives the protein CASGPTSGGRETQYF. The chain links TRBV27 to TRBJ2-5; 12 bases match TRBD2. The CDR3 consists of 15 residues. V dropped 8 bases and J dropped 5; count of bases not matched to a gene: 9. The V gene's germline CDR1 is MNHEY and CDR2 SMNVEV (reference sequence).

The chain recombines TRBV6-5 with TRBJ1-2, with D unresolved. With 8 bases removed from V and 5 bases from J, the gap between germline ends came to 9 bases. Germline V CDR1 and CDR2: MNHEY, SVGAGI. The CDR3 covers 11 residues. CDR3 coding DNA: TGTGCCAGCTCCTATCGGTATGGCTACACCTTC. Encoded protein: CASSYRYGYTF.

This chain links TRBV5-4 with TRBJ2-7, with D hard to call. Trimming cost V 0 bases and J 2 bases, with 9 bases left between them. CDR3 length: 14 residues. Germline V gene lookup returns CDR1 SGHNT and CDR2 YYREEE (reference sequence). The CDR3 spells CASSLAIEAYEQYF. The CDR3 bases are TGTGCCAGCAGCTTGGCTATCGAGGCCTACGAGCAGTACTTC. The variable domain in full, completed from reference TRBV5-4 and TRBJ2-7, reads ETGVTQSPTHLIKTRGQQVTLRCSSQSGHNTVSWYQQALGQGPQFIFQYYREEENGRGNFPPRFSGLQFPNYSSELNVNALELDDSALYLCASSLAIEAYEQYFGPGTRLTVT.

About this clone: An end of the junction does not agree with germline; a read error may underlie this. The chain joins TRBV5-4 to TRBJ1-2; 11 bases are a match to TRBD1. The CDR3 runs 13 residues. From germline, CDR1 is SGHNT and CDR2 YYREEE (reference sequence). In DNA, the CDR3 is TGTGCCAGCGGACAGGGGGCCGGCTATGGCTACCCCTTC. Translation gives CASGQGAGYGYPF.

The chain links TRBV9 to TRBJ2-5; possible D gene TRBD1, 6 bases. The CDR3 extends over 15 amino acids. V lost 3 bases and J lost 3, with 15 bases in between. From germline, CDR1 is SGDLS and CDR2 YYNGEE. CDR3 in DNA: TGTGCCAGCAGCGGGAGGCCAGGGACAAAAGAGACCCAGTACTTC. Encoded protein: CASSGRPGTKETQYF.

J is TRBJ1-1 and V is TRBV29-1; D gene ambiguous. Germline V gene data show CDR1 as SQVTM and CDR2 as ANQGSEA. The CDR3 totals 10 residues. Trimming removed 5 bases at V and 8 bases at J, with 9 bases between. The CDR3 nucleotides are TGCAGCGTTAAAATCTTCGAAGCTTTCTTT. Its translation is CSVKIFEAFF. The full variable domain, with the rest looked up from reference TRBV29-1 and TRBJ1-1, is SAVISQKPSRDICQRGTSLTIQCQVDSQVTMMFWYRQQPGQSLTLIATANQGSEATYESGFVIDKFPISRPNLTFSTLTVSNMSPEDSSIYLCSVKIFEAFFGQGTRLTVV.

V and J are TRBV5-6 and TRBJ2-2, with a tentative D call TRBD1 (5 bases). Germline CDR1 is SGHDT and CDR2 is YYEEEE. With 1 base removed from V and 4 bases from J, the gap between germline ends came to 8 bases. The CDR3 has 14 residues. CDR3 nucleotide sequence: TGTGCCAGCAGCTTGTACAGGTTCACCGGGGAGCTGTTTTTT. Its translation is CASSLYRFTGELFF.

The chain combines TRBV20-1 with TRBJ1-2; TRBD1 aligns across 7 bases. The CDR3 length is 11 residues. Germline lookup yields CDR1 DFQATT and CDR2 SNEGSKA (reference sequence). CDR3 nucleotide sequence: TGCAAGGTACAGGGGACCCATGGCTACACCTTC. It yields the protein CKVQGTHGYTF.

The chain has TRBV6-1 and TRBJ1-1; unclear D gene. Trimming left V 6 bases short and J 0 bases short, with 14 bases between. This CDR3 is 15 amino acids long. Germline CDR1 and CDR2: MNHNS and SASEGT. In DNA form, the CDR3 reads TGTGCCAGCAGAGAGACATTTAAGTTGAACACTGAAGCTTTCTTT. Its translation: CASRETFKLNTEAFF.

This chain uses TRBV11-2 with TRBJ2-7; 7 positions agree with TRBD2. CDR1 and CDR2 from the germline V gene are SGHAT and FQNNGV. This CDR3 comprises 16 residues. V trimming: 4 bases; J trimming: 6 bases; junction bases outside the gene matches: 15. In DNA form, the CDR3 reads TGTGCCAGCAGCTCCATCCCCCGGCAGGGCGGGGGCGAGCAGTACGTC. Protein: CASSSIPRQGGGEQYV.

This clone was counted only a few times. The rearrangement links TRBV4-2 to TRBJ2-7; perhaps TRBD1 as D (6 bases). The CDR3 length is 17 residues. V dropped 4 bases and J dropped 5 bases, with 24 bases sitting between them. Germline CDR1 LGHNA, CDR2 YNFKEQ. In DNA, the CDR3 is TGTGCCAGCAGCCCCGCACCCCCGGGACACGAGGACCACGAGCAGTACTTC. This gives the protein CASSPAPPGHEDHEQYF.

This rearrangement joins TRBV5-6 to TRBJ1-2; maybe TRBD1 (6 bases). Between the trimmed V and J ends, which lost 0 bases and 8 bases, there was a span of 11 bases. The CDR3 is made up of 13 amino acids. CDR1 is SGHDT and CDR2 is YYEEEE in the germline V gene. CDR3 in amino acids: CASSLGTGIGYTF. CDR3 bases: TGTGCCAGCAGCTTGGGTACAGGGATCGGCTACACCTTC.

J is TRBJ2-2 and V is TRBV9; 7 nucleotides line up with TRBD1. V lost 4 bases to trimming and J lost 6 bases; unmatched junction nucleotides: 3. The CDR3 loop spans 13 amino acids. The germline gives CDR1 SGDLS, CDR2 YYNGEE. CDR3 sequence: CASSHQGAGELFF. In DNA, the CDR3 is TGTGCCAGCAGCCACCAGGGGGCCGGGGAGCTGTTTTTT.